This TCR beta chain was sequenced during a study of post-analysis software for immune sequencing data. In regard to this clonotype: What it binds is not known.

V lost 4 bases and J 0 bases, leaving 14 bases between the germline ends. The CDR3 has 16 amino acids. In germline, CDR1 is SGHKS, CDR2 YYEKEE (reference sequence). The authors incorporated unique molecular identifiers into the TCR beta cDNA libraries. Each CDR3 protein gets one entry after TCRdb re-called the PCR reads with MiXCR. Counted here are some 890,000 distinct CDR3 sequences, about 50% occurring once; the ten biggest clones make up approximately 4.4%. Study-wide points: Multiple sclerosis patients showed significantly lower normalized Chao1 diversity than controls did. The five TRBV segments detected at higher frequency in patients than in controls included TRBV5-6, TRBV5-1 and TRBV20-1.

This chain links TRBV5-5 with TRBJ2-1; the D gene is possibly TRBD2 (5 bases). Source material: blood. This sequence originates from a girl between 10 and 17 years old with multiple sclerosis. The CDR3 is CASSPRDTSSYNEQFF. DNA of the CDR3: TGTGCCAGCAGCCCGCGCGATACTAGCTCCTACAATGAGCAGTTCTTC.